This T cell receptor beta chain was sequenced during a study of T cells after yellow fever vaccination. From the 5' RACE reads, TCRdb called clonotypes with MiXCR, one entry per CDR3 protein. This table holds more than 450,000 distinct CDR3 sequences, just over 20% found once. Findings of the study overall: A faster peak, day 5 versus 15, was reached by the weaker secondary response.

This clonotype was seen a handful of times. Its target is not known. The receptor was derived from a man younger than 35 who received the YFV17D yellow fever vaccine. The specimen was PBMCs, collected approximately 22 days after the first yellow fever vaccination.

The CDR3 is CASSLTDTSGNTIYF. Written as DNA, the CDR3 is TGTGCCAGCTCATTGACAGATACCTCTGGAAACACCATATATTTT. The chain couples TRBV18 to TRBJ1-3; maybe TRBD1 (5 bases). CDR3 length equals 15 residues. The V gene lost 5 bases and the J gene lost 0 bases, with 11 bases spanning the gap. The germline V gene encodes CDR1 KGHSH and CDR2 LQKENI.